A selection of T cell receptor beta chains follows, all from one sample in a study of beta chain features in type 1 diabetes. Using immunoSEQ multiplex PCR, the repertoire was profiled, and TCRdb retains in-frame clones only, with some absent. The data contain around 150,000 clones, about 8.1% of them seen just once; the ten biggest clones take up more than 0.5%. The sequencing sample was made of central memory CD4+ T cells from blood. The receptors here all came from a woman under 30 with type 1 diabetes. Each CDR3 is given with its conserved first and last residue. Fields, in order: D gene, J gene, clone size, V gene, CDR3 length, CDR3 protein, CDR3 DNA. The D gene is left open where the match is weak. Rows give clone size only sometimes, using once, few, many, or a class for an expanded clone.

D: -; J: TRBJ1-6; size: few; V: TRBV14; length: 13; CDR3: CASSLVRESPLHF; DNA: TGTGCCAGCAGCCTCGTTCGGGAATCACCCCTCCACTTT
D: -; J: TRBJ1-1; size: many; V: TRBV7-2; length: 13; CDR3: CASSWQANTEAFF; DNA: TGTGCCAGCAGCTGGCAGGCGAACACTGAAGCTTTCTTT
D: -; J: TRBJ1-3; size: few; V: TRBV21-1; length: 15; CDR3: CASSILLSSGNTIYF; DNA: TGTGCCAGCAGCATTCTATTAAGCTCTGGAAACACCATATATTTT
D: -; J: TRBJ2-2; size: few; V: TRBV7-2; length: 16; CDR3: CASSPGPNREEVELFF; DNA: TGTGCCAGCAGCCCCGGACCCAATAGGGAGGAGGTGGAGCTGTTTTTT
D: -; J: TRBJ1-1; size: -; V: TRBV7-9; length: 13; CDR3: CASSLFGHTEAFF; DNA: TGTGCCAGCAGCTTATTTGGCCACACTGAAGCTTTCTTT
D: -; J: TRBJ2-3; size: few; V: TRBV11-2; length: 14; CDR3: CASSAPPMYDTQYF; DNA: TGTGCCAGCAGCGCCCCCCCTATGTATGATACGCAGTATTTT
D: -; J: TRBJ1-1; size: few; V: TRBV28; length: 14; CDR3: CASSSQGGNTEAFF; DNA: TGTGCCAGCAGTTCCCAGGGAGGGAACACTGAAGCTTTCTTT
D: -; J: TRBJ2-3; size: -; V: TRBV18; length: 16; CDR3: CASSTGTALGTDTQYF; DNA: TGTGCCAGCTCGACAGGCACGGCCCTTGGCACAGATACGCAGTATTTT
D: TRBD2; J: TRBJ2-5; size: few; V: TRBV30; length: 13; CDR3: CAWSGLAEETQYF; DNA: TGTGCCTGGAGTGGACTAGCGGAAGAGACCCAGTACTTC
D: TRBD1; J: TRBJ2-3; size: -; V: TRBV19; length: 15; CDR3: CASSMARGRTDTQYF; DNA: TGTGCCAGTAGTATGGCCAGGGGGCGAACAGATACGCAGTATTTT
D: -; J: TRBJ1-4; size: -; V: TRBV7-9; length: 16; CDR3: CASSLTAGITNEKLFF; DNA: TGTGCCAGCAGCTTGACAGCCGGTATAACTAATGAAAAACTGTTTTTT
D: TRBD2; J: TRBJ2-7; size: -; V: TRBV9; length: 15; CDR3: CASSGTSGFSYEQYF; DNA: TGTGCCAGCAGCGGGACTAGCGGGTTCTCCTACGAGCAGTACTTC
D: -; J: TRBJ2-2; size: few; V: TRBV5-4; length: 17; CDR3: CASSLEELGAGTGELFF; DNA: TGTGCCAGCAGCTTGGAGGAGCTGGGGGCCGGAACCGGGGAGCTGTTTTTT
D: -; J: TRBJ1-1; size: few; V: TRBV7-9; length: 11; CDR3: CASSRGTEAFF; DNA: TGTGCCAGCAGCCGGGGTACTGAAGCTTTCTTT
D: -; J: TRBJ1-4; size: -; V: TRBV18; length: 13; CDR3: CASSPRTEEKLFF; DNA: TGTGCCAGCTCTCCAAGGACAGAGGAAAAACTGTTTTTT
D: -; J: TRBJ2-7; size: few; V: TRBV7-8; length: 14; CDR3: CASSFGERSYEQYF; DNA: TGTGCCAGCAGCTTTGGGGAGCGGTCCTACGAGCAGTACTTC
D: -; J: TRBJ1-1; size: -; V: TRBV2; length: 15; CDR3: CASSEQGLMNTEAFF; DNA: TGTGCCAGCAGTGAACAGGGGCTCATGAACACTGAAGCTTTCTTT
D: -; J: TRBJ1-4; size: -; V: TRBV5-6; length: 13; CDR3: CASSRGQTEKLFF; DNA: TGTGCCAGCAGCCGAGGACAGACCGAAAAACTGTTTTTT
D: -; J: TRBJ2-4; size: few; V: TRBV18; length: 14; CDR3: CASSPLQEGDIQYF; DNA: TGTGCCAGCTCACCCTTACAGGAAGGAGACATTCAGTACTTC
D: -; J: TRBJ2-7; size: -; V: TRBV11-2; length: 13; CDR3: CASSLAGSHEQYF; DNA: TGTGCCAGCAGCTTAGCGGGTTCCCACGAGCAGTACTTC
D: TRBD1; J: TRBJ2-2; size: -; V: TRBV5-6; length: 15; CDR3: CASSLGRGKTGELFF; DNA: TGTGCCAGCAGCTTGGGCAGGGGGAAAACCGGGGAGCTGTTTTTT
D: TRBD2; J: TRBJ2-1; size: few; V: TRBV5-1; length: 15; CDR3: CASSLGTSGVNEQFF; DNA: TGCGCCAGCAGCCTCGGGACTAGCGGGGTCAATGAGCAGTTCTTC
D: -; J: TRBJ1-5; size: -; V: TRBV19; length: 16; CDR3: CASSRAGVGVNQPQHF; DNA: TGTGCCAGTAGTAGGGCCGGCGTGGGAGTCAATCAGCCCCAGCATTTT
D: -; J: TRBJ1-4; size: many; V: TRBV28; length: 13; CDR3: CASSPVQGEKLFF; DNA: TGTGCCAGCAGCCCTGTACAGGGAGAAAAACTGTTTTTT
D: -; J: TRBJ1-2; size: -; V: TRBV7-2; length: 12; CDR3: CASSLQGWGYTF; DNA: TGTGCCAGCAGCTTACAGGGTTGGGGCTACACCTTC
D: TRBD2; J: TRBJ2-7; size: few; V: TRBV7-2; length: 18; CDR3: CASSLGAGGKASLYEQYF; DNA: TGTGCCAGCAGCTTAGGGGCGGGGGGAAAGGCGTCCCTCTACGAGCAGTACTTC
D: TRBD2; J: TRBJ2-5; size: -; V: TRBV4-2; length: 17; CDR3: CASSPGGTSATQETQYF; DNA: TGTGCCAGCAGCCCCGGCGGGACTAGCGCCACTCAAGAGACCCAGTACTTC
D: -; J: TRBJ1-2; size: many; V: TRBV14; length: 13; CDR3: CASSPSGIYGYTF; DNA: TGTGCCAGCAGCCCCTCAGGGATTTATGGCTACACCTTC
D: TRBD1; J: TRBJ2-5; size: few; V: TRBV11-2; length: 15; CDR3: CASSRTGGRQETQYF; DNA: TGTGCCAGCAGCCGGACAGGGGGGCGGCAAGAGACCCAGTACTTC
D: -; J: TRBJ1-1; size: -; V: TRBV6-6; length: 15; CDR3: CASKARGFGDTEAFF; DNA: TGTGCCAGCAAAGCAAGGGGTTTTGGAGACACTGAAGCTTTCTTT
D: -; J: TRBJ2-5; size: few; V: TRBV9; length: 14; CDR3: CASSVVGGGETQYF; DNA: TGTGCCAGCAGCGTAGTGGGGGGAGGAGAGACCCAGTACTTC
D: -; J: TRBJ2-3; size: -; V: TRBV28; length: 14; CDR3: CASTDGSRTDTQYF; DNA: TGTGCCAGCACCGACGGGAGTCGCACAGATACGCAGTATTTT
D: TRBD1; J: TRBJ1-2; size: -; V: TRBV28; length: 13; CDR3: CALRTGGPDGYTF; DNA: TGTGCCCTCCGGACAGGGGGCCCCGATGGCTACACCTTC
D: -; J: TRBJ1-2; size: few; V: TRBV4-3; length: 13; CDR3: CASSQVVNYGYTF; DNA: TGCGCCAGCAGCCAAGTCGTAAACTATGGCTACACCTTC
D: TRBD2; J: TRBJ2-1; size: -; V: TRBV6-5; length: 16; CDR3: CASSFRLAGGLSEQFF; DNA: TGTGCCAGCAGTTTCCGACTAGCGGGAGGGCTGAGTGAGCAGTTCTTC
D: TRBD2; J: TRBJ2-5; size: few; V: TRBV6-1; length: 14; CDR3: CASSISGGGETQYF; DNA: TGTGCCAGCTCAATCAGCGGGGGCGGAGAGACCCAGTACTTC
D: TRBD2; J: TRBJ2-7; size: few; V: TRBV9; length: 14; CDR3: CASSVGLAAYEQYF; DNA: TGTGCCAGCAGCGTAGGCCTAGCGGCTTACGAGCAGTACTTC
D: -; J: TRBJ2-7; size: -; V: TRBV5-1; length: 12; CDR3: CASSFVGDEQYF; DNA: TGCGCCAGCAGCTTTGTCGGGGACGAGCAGTACTTC
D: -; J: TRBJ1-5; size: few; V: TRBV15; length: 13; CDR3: CATSPDPGVPQHF; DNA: TGTGCCACCAGCCCTGACCCGGGGGTGCCCCAGCATTTT
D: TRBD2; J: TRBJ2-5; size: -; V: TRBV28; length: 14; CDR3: CASSSGSGRETQYF; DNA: TGTGCCAGCAGTAGTGGCAGCGGGAGGGAGACCCAGTACTTC
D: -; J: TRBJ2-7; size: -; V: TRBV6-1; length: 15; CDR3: CASSEGSSFAYEQYF; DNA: TGTGCCAGCAGTGAAGGGTCTAGCTTCGCCTACGAGCAGTACTTC
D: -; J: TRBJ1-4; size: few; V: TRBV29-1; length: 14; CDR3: CSVWTDATNEKLFF; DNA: TGCAGCGTTTGGACAGATGCAACTAATGAAAAACTGTTTTTT
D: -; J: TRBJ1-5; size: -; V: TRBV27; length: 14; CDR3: CASSHSYSNQPQHF; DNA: TGTGCCAGCAGCCACTCATATAGCAATCAGCCCCAGCATTTT